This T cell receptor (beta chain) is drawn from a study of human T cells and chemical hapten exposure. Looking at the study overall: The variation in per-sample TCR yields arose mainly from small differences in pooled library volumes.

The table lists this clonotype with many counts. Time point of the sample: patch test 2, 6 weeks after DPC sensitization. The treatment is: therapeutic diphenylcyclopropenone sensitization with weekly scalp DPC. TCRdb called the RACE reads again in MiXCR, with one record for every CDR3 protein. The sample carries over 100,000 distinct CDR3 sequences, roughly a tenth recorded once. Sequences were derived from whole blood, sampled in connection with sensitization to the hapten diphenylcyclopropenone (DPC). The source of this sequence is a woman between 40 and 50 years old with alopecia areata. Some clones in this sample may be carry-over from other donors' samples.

For the CDR3, the DNA is TGCAGCCCAGGTCGGGGGGGTAGCAATCAGCCCCAGCATTTT. Protein sequence: CSPGRGGSNQPQHF. This rearrangement joins TRBV20-1 to TRBJ1-5; a possible D gene is TRBD1 (5 bases). The CDR3 spans 14 residues. Germline V gives CDR1 DFQATT, CDR2 SNEGSKA (reference sequence).